This entry describes one TCR beta chain. Antigen unknown. The data were obtained in a study of blood T cell dynamics during melanoma immunotherapy. Turning to the study itself: First-line therapy was either pembrolizumab or nivolumab with ipilimumab for metastatic melanoma.

The V gene end was trimmed by 5 bases and the J gene end by 1 base; junction bases not matched to a gene: 1. The CDR3 contains 14 residues. Germline V gene sequence: CDR1 SGHTA, CDR2 FQGNSA. Study-wide points: Clones driving repertoire changes may be melanoma-specific or general immune activation.

Noted time point: pre-treatment baseline. Blood was drawn before treatment and at week 3 after checkpoint blockade. Response was assessed by RECIST 1.1 at 12 weeks, except a couple of rapid progressors. Sequencing was performed with immunoSEQ multiplex PCR; in TCRdb, only in-frame clones are kept and a portion is missing. This repertoire shows about 11,000 clones, 80% to 90% found once; its top ten account for around 15%. This chain joins TRBV7-2 and TRBJ2-2; TRBD1 matches 7 bases. The TCR sequence derives from a human donor with melanoma. The sequenced sample was blood, obtained from a patient treated with checkpoint blockade. The CDR3 nucleotides read TGTGCCAGCAGCCACAGGGGGAACACCGGGGAGCTGTTTTTT. Translated, it gives CASSHRGNTGELFF. Combining the CDR3 with reference TRBV7-2 and TRBJ2-2 gives the whole variable domain GAGVSQSPSNKVTEKGKDVELRCDPISGHTALYWYRQSLGQGLEFLIYFQGNSAPDKSGLPSDRFSAERTGGSVSTLTIQRTQQEDSAVYLCASSHRGNTGELFFGEGSRLTVL.